This T cell receptor (beta chain) stems from a study of blood T cell repertoires in COVID-19. Study details: T cells, B-cell-depleted T cells, or PBMCs provided the cDNA or gDNA that served as material.

The assay was immunoSEQ multiplex PCR, and TCRdb's table has in-frame clones only and misses some. Among roughly 120,000 clones listed, just over 70% were seen once. This CDR3 is built from 14 residues. The germline gives CDR1 GTSNPN, CDR2 SVGIG (reference sequence). Losses at the gene ends were 1 base for V and 0 bases for J; bases not matched to a gene: 2. This clone has more than one count but fewer than ten. This rearrangement joins TRBV30 to TRBJ1-1; 7 bases map to TRBD1. The sequenced material came from peripheral blood. The TCR sequence derives from a human donor with acute or convalescent COVID-19. The donor label of this sample is uncertain. CDR3 nucleotides: TGTGCCTGGAGTGCACAGGGGTTGAACACTGAAGCTTTCTTT. This sequence encodes CAWSAQGLNTEAFF.